The entry below describes one T cell receptor (beta chain). Antigen: not known. The data were taken from a study of cytomegalovirus exposure and HLA in healthy donors. Study results and caveats: A previous analysis found most TCR beta V segments productive roughly 87% or roughly 30% of the time. Reports indicated that the classifier achieved high specificity and sensitivity in diagnosing cytomegalovirus status. What TCR beta sequences reportedly achieved was accurate prediction of HLA-A and HLA-B alleles in most subjects.

The PCR made use of 60 Vbeta and 13 Jbeta primers. Here immunoSEQ multiplex PCR was the method, and the copy in TCRdb shows in-frame clones only, minus some. Altogether around 98,000 clones are present, roughly 70% being singletons, with the ten largest covering about 2.5%. Per the germline V gene, CDR1 is LNHDA and CDR2 is SQIVND (reference sequence). The V end lost 5 bases, the J end lost 0 bases, and 8 bases lay between the germline ends. The CDR3 has 14 residues. The receptor was derived from a man aged 45-65 years in good health and CMV-seronegative. The genes are TRBV19 and TRBJ1-5; D remains unclear. The material sequenced was PBMCs. The CDR3 is CASSSGSSNQPQHF. The CDR3, as DNA: TGTGCCAGTAGTTCCGGTTCTAGCAATCAGCCCCAGCATTTT.